The rows below give T cell receptor beta chains drawn from one sample of a study of cytomegalovirus exposure and HLA in healthy donors. The protocol was immunoSEQ multiplex PCR, while the TCRdb copy is restricted to in-frame clones and leaves out a portion. The table lists 70,000 to 85,000 clones. The sample taken for sequencing was PBMCs. These receptors all stem from a female donor in good health and CMV-seropositive. CDR3s include the opening cysteine and the closing phenylalanine or tryptophan.

j_call	v_call	cdr3_aa
TRBJ2-3	TRBV9	CASSGRTGGTDTQYF
TRBJ2-1	TRBV4-1	CASSQAGAGGQFF
TRBJ2-1	TRBV5-4	CASSPRSGGADEQFF
TRBJ2-7	TRBV4-3	CASSHNSRGIRYEQYF
TRBJ2-7	TRBV14	CASSPTGVRSNEQYF
TRBJ2-1	TRBV6-5	CASSYFGTSSYNEQFF
TRBJ1-2	TRBV18	CASSPPAREDGYTF
TRBJ1-5	TRBV30	CAWSPGTGGMGNQPQHF
TRBJ2-1	TRBV5-1	CASSDNLAAEQFF
TRBJ2-1	TRBV25-1	CASSESVGLGGHNEQFF
TRBJ2-7	TRBV11-2	CASSLGTAEQYF
TRBJ2-7	TRBV7-9	CASSLALVDPLEQYF
TRBJ1-1	TRBV5-6	CASSEQGGESTEAFF
TRBJ2-1	TRBV7-8	CASSWGLGGAYNEQFF
TRBJ1-1	TRBV13	CASSFTGVTEAFF
TRBJ2-1	TRBV5-8	CASSLRGRGRDEQFF
TRBJ1-5	TRBV5-1	CASSLGQSSNQPQHF
TRBJ2-7	TRBV14	CASSRELAGDEQYF
-	TRBV18	CASSVLPGLSYEQYF